A single sample gave rise to the 18 T cell receptor beta chains below, sequenced in a study of blood T cell repertoires in COVID-19. This table comes from immunoSEQ multiplex PCR, and its TCRdb copy is limited to in-frame clones, with some not included. The table shows roughly 280,000 clones, with 86% occurring only once. The sample consisted of peripheral blood. The receptors here all came from a man aged 25 to 40 with active or convalescent COVID-19.

This chain uses TRBV9 with TRBJ1-1, with TRBD1 matching 7 bases. V gave up 3 bases and J gave up 4 bases; unmatched junction bases: 3. Germline loops: CDR1 SGDLS, CDR2 YYNGEE. The CDR3 length is 13 residues. Here the CDR3 reads CASSAGGGTEAFF. Written as DNA, the CDR3 is TGTGCCAGCAGCGCAGGGGGAGGCACTGAAGCTTTCTTT. Looking up the rest from reference TRBV9 and TRBJ1-1 gives the full variable domain: DSGVTQTPKHLITATGQRVTLRCSPRSGDLSVYWYQQSLDQGLQFLIQYYNGEERAKGNILERFSAQQFPDLHSELNLSSLELGDSALYFCASSAGGGTEAFFGQGTRLTVV.

This chain joins TRBV19 and TRBJ2-3, with 7 bases aligning to TRBD1. The germline V gene has CDR1 LNHDA and CDR2 SQIVND (reference sequence). CDR3 length: 13 amino acids. J gave up 1 base and V 10 bases, and 5 bases lay outside the gene matches. The CDR3, as DNA: TGTGCCACCACGACAGGGCGCACAGATACGCAGTATTTT. It translates to CATTTGRTDTQYF.

This chain joins TRBV12-3 or TRBV12-4 and TRBJ2-7; 7 bases fit TRBD1. CDR3 length: 12 amino acids. J lost 4 bases, V lost 6 bases, and 3 bases had no gene match. The chain's CDR3 is CASRTTGYEQYF. The CDR3 coding sequence is TGTGCCAGCAGGACGACAGGGTACGAGCAGTACTTC.

This chain connects TRBV2 to TRBJ1-2, with 10 bases aligning to TRBD1. V was clipped by 6 bases and J by 3 bases; unmatched bases: 19. Germline V CDR1 and CDR2: SNHLY, FYNNEI. The CDR3 spans 19 residues. CDR3 in amino acids: CASSGELGTGVSTDYGYTF. The CDR3 coding sequence is TGTGCCAGCAGCGGCGAGTTGGGGACAGGGGTGTCGACCGACTATGGCTACACCTTC. The entire variable domain, with the rest obtained from reference TRBV2 and TRBJ1-2, is as follows: EPEVTQTPSHQVTQMGQEVILRCVPISNHLYFYWYRQILGQKVEFLVSFYNNEISEKSEIFDDQFSVERPDGSNFTLKIRSTKLEDSAMYFCASSGELGTGVSTDYGYTFGSGTRLTVV.

This clone was recorded a few times. The rearrangement uses TRBV19 and TRBJ1-1; perhaps TRBD1 as D (5 bases). CDR1 and CDR2 from the germline V gene are LNHDA and SQIVND (reference sequence). V shed 5 bases and J shed 5 bases, with 15 bases lying between them. The CDR3 covers 14 residues. CDR3 bases: TGTGCCAGTAGTGGGGGGATTATAATTACTGAAGCTTTCTTT. It codes for CASSGGIIITEAFF.

This chain uses TRBV18 with TRBJ2-4, with unresolved D. Trimming pared 3 bases from V and 7 bases from J, leaving 13 bases between. The CDR3 is 14 residues long. Germline loops: CDR1 KGHSH, CDR2 LQKENI. The CDR3 sequence: CASSPPSNMNIQYF. CDR3 nucleotide sequence: TGTGCCAGCTCACCCCCAAGCAATATGAACATTCAGTACTTC.

The J gene is TRBJ1-6, the V gene TRBV3-1 (or the pseudogene TRBV3-2); no firm D call. Germline V lookup: CDR1 LGHDT, CDR2 YNNKEL (reference sequence). The CDR3 is 16 residues long. V lost 0 bases and J 7 bases, leaving 13 bases between the germline ends. CDR3 amino acids: CASSQDGGRGNSPLHF. CDR3 DNA sequence: TGTGCCAGCAGCCAAGATGGTGGCAGAGGGAATTCACCCCTCCACTTT.

The chain carries TRBV5-8 and TRBJ1-1; 8 positions match TRBD1. The CDR3 consists of 13 residues. Germline lookup yields CDR1 SGHTS and CDR2 YDEGEE. J was trimmed by 5 bases and V by 5 bases; bases with no gene match: 5. The CDR3 here is CASRDRGRTEAFF. The CDR3 DNA is TGTGCCAGCAGAGACAGGGGTCGAACTGAAGCTTTCTTT.

The chain recombines TRBV18 with TRBJ2-6; D is uncertain. The CDR3 has 18 residues. The germline V gene encodes CDR1 KGHSH and CDR2 LQKENI. V gave up 9 bases and J gave up 2 bases, with 23 bases separating them. CDR3 in amino acids: CASSSKTNVGTGANVLTF. The CDR3 DNA follows: TGTGCCAGTTCCAGCAAGACAAATGTGGGCACTGGGGCCAACGTCCTGACTTTC.

The V gene is TRBV12-3 or TRBV12-4, the J gene TRBJ1-2, with no clear D. The V end was cut by 2 bases, the J end by 8 bases, with 12 bases between. This CDR3 is 13 amino acids long. The CDR3 coding sequence is TGTGCCAGCAGTTTAAAGGTTACCGGGGGCTACACCTTC. Its translation: CASSLKVTGGYTF.

This rearrangement joins TRBV19 to TRBJ1-5, with D possibly being TRBD1 (5 bases). The germline V gene has CDR1 LNHDA and CDR2 SQIVND (reference sequence). There are 15 residues in the CDR3. Trimming took off 3 bases at V and 0 bases at J, with 9 bases between the two ends. CDR3 loop: CASSIQGYSNQPQHF. The DNA of the CDR3 is TGTGCCAGTAGTATTCAGGGCTATAGCAATCAGCCCCAGCATTTT.

The J gene is TRBJ1-4, the V gene TRBV3-1 (or the pseudogene TRBV3-2), with D tentatively TRBD1 (6 bases). The CDR3 is made up of 15 amino acids. Trimming left V 6 bases short and J 8 bases short, with 19 bases between. CDR1 is LGHDT, CDR2 YNNKEL, per germline (reference sequence). CDR3 region: CASSPVGGDREKLFF. CDR3 sequence (DNA): TGTGCCAGCAGTCCGGTAGGGGGGGATCGAGAAAAACTGTTTTTT.

The chain joins TRBV25-1 to TRBJ2-7; 9 bases agree with TRBD1. Germline V gene lookup returns CDR1 MGHDK and CDR2 SYGVNS. The CDR3 extends over 12 amino acids. The V and J ends lost 4 bases and 7 bases, in that order; junction bases with no gene match: 2. Here the CDR3 DNA reads TGTGCCAGCAGTGGACAGGGGGAAGAGCAGTACTTC. This translates into CASSGQGEEQYF.

V gene TRBV12-3 or TRBV12-4 combines with J gene TRBJ1-1; D unclear. Between the trimmed V and J ends, which lost 8 bases and 11 bases, there was a span of 21 bases. The CDR3 has 13 amino acids. The CDR3 coding sequence is TGTGCCAGCGAGTTAGACCTCGGAGGGAGGGCTTTCTTT. This sequence encodes CASELDLGGRAFF.

The V call is TRBV10-3, the J call TRBJ1-1; D gene uncertain. This CDR3 region has 14 residues. V was shortened by 3 bases and J by 3 bases, with 11 bases between the two germline ends. Germline values: CDR1 ENHRY, CDR2 SYGVKD. CDR3 region: CAISEAGEDTEAFF. CDR3 coding DNA: TGTGCCATCAGTGAAGCTGGGGAGGACACTGAAGCTTTCTTT.

Remarks on this clone: At one of its ends the junction is not consistent with the germline gene, which may arise from a read error. The V and J genes are TRBV5-6 and TRBJ1-2; no reliable D call. The CDR3 covers 11 residues. CDR1 and CDR2 from the germline V gene are SGHDT and YYEEEE. The CDR3: CASSSAGVPNF. The CDR3 DNA sequence: TGTGCCAGCAGCTCCGCCGGGGTCCCAAACTTC.

DNA for the CDR3: TGTGCCAGCAGCCAAGATCCCGAAGTCGACAGGGGCGCTGAAGCTTTCTTT. This encodes CASSQDPEVDRGAEAFF. The genes are TRBV3-1 (or the pseudogene TRBV3-2) and TRBJ1-1; 8 bases are shared with TRBD1. Unmatched junction bases numbered 12, after V lost 0 bases and J lost 6 bases. Germline-derived CDR1 and CDR2 are LGHDT and YNNKEL (reference sequence). The CDR3 loop spans 17 amino acids.

V usage is TRBV30 and J usage is TRBJ1-5, with unresolved D. V shed 0 bases and J shed 0 bases, with 6 bases lying between them. The germline V gene encodes CDR1 GTSNPN and CDR2 SVGIG (reference sequence). This CDR3 comprises 14 residues. Here the CDR3 DNA reads TGTGCCTGGAGTGTATCGAGTAGCAATCAGCCCCAGCATTTT. This translates into CAWSVSSSNQPQHF.